The entry below gives a single TCR beta chain sequence along with its context. TCRdb's copy holds only in-frame clones and misses some; the assay was immunoSEQ multiplex PCR. The sample carries roughly 150,000 clones, approximately 88% recorded once. The data originate from a study of T cell responses to AZD1222 COVID-19 vaccine. CDR1 SGDLS and CDR2 YYNGEE come from the germline V gene. V lost 0 bases to trimming and J lost 5 bases, with 17 bases between them. The CDR3 sequence is 16 residues long. The material sequenced was peripheral blood, taken on day 0 of AZD1222 vaccination. This TCR derives from an adult in good health. The genes are TRBV9 and TRBJ2-5, with D perhaps assigned TRBD1 or TRBD2 (5 bases each). The CDR3 here is CASSVEGRSGQETQYF. The CDR3 DNA sequence: TGTGCCAGCAGCGTAGAGGGAAGATCGGGGCAGGAGACCCAGTACTTC.